A single sample is the source of the 21 T cell receptor beta chains below, sequenced in a study of blood T cell repertoires in COVID-19. Sequencing used immunoSEQ multiplex PCR; TCRdb keeps in-frame clones, though not all of them. The sample lists about 150,000 clones; around 90% were seen once. The sample comprised peripheral blood. Receptor source: a human donor with COVID-19, enrolled during active disease. The donor label of this sample is uncertain.

The chain employs TRBV7-9 and TRBJ2-5; 9 positions match TRBD1. Germline lookup yields CDR1 SEHNR and CDR2 FQNEAQ (reference sequence). The V segment lost 5 bases and the J segment 3 bases; nucleotides outside the gene matches: 10. The CDR3 is made up of 16 amino acids. CDR3 sequence: CASSPTGGGEKETQYF. The CDR3 DNA reads TGTGCCAGCAGCCCGACAGGGGGTGGGGAGAAAGAGACCCAGTACTTC.

The chain links TRBV29-1 to TRBJ2-5, with TRBD2 as a possible D gene (6 bases). Per the germline V gene, CDR1 is SQVTM and CDR2 is ANQGSEA. This CDR3 comprises 12 residues. Trimming removed 5 bases at V and 5 bases at J, with 12 bases between. The CDR3 DNA is TGCAGCGTTCGACTAGTTATGGAGACCCAGTACTTC. Its protein is CSVRLVMETQYF.

The V gene is TRBV4-1, the J gene TRBJ1-2; 9 bases agree with TRBD1. The germline CDR1 and CDR2 sequences are MGHRA and YSYEKL. This CDR3 is built from 16 residues. Trimming cost V 0 bases and J 6 bases; bases outside gene matches: 8. CDR3: CASSQDSGQGINGYTF. CDR3 sequence (DNA): TGCGCCAGCAGCCAAGATAGCGGACAGGGGATTAATGGCTACACCTTC.

The J gene is TRBJ2-7, the V gene TRBV27, with TRBD2 matching over 7 bases. The V segment lost 2 bases and the J segment 3 bases; nucleotides outside the gene matches: 1. The CDR3 is made up of 13 amino acids. Germline lookup yields CDR1 MNHEY and CDR2 SMNVEV (reference sequence). The CDR3 here is CASSLKRDYEQYF. The CDR3 region has the DNA TGTGCCAGCAGTTTAAAGCGGGACTACGAGCAGTACTTC.

This chain joins TRBV7-2 and TRBJ2-2, with 9 bases matching TRBD2. The CDR3 extends over 15 amino acids. Trimming removed 4 bases from V and 7 bases from J; junction bases left unmatched: 7. Germline values: CDR1 SGHTA, CDR2 FQGNSA. DNA for the CDR3: TGTGCCAGCAGCTCTGGCGGGGGGGCCGTCGGGGAGCTGTTTTTT. This codes for CASSSGGGAVGELFF.

The chain uses TRBV20-1 and TRBJ1-4; D remains ambiguous. Germline CDR1 reads DFQATT; CDR2 reads SNEGSKA (reference sequence). V lost 3 bases and J 3 bases, leaving 14 bases between the germline ends. The CDR3 covers 15 residues. As DNA, the CDR3 is TGCAGTGCTAGTGACGGCGGTTCACCTAATGAAAAACTGTTTTTT. Translated, it gives CSASDGGSPNEKLFF.

The V and J genes are TRBV10-1 and TRBJ2-7, with D tentatively TRBD1 (6 bases). CDR1 and CDR2 (germline): WNHNN, SYGVQD (reference sequence). Between the trimmed V and J ends, which lost 3 bases and 2 bases, there was a span of 14 bases. The CDR3 loop spans 15 amino acids. CDR3 loop: CASSDGNRDTYEQYF. The CDR3 region has the DNA TGCGCCAGCAGTGACGGGAACCGGGACACCTACGAGCAGTACTTC.

This rearrangement joins TRBV6-5 to TRBJ1-5; D ambiguous. CDR1 is MNHEY and CDR2 is SVGAGI in the germline V gene. The CDR3 totals 15 residues. The V end was cut by 6 bases, the J end by 0 bases, with 12 bases between. The CDR3 DNA is TGTGCCAGCAGCCTGAGAAGTACTAGCAATCAGCCCCAGCATTTT. Protein product: CASSLRSTSNQPQHF.

This clone was recorded once. J is TRBJ2-1 and V is TRBV7-2; 10 bases align to TRBD1. Trimming removed 4 bases from V and 2 bases from J; junction bases left unmatched: 5. Germline V CDR1 and CDR2: SGHTA, FQGNSA. This CDR3 has 16 residues. The CDR3 DNA is TGTGCCAGCAGCTCGACAGGGGGCGCCCCCTACAATGAGCAGTTCTTC. It specifies CASSSTGGAPYNEQFF.

V gene TRBV11-3 combines with J gene TRBJ2-3; TRBD2 is a possible D gene (6 bases). The CDR3 sequence is 13 residues long. V was cut by 5 bases and J by 2 bases, with 8 bases left in between. Germline CDR1 reads SGHNT; CDR2 reads YENEEA. CDR3 DNA sequence: TGTGCCAGCAGCGGCGGGGACACAGATACGCAGTATTTT. It encodes CASSGGDTDTQYF. Variable domain in full (rest from reference TRBV11-3 and TRBJ2-3): EAGVVQSPRYKIIEKKQPVAFWCNPISGHNTLYWYLQNLGQGPELLIRYENEEAVDDSQLPKDRFSAERLKGVDSTLKIQPAELGDSAVYLCASSGGDTDTQYFGPGTRLTVL.

V and J are TRBV9 and TRBJ1-4, with 9 bases lining up with TRBD1. CDR1 SGDLS and CDR2 YYNGEE come from the germline V gene. This CDR3 has 15 residues. V lost 4 bases and J lost 5; bases outside the gene matches: 6. The CDR3 spells CASSTPTGGNEKLFF. CDR3 coding DNA: TGTGCCAGCAGCACCCCGACAGGGGGGAATGAAAAACTGTTTTTT.

The chain couples TRBV10-3 to TRBJ1-5, with TRBD1 as a possible D gene (6 bases). With 6 bases removed from V and 4 bases from J, the gap between germline ends came to 10 bases. Germline lookup yields CDR1 ENHRY and CDR2 SYGVKD. This CDR3 is built from 13 residues. The CDR3 is CAIRAGENQPQHF. In DNA, the CDR3 is TGTGCCATCAGGGCAGGGGAAAATCAGCCCCAGCATTTT.

This chain links TRBV3-1 (or the pseudogene TRBV3-2) with TRBJ2-7; the D is unclear. The length of the CDR3 is 15 residues. V was shortened by 0 bases and J by 2 bases, with 11 bases between the two germline ends. Germline lookup yields CDR1 LGHDT and CDR2 YNNKEL (reference sequence). CDR3 protein: CASSQDYRVPYEQYF. In nucleotides, the CDR3 is TGTGCCAGCAGCCAAGATTATCGGGTCCCCTACGAGCAGTACTTC.

This clone came up once. The V gene is TRBV10-1, the J gene TRBJ1-2; 7 bases map to TRBD1. The CDR3 covers 15 residues. The germline gives CDR1 WNHNN, CDR2 SYGVQD (reference sequence). J was trimmed by 1 base and V by 5 bases; bases with no gene match: 7. In nucleotides, the CDR3 is TGCGCCAGCAGTCCTGGGACAGAGATTAACTATGGCTACACCTTC. Amino acids: CASSPGTEINYGYTF.

This chain uses TRBV14 with TRBJ1-1; no clear D gene. Per the germline V gene, CDR1 is SGHDN and CDR2 is FVKESK. The CDR3 covers 13 residues. V shed 5 bases and J shed 1 base, with 8 bases lying between them. CDR3 amino acids: CASSGQENTEAFF. In DNA form, the CDR3 reads TGTGCCAGCAGCGGTCAGGAGAACACTGAAGCTTTCTTT.

The rearrangement uses TRBV20-1 and TRBJ2-7; 8 positions agree with TRBD2. The germline V gene encodes CDR1 DFQATT and CDR2 SNEGSKA (reference sequence). V lost 3 bases to trimming and J lost 5 bases; unmatched junction nucleotides: 12. The CDR3 runs to 15 residues. CDR3 region: CSASTGLGGVDEQYF. CDR3 nucleotides: TGCAGTGCTAGTACGGGACTAGGAGGGGTCGACGAGCAGTACTTC.

The chain uses TRBV4-1 and TRBJ2-7, with 10 nucleotides matching TRBD1. Germline values: CDR1 MGHRA, CDR2 YSYEKL. Losses at the gene ends were 0 bases for V and 2 bases for J; bases not matched to a gene: 10. CDR3 length: 18 residues. The CDR3 is CASSQEAGDRGLAYEQYF. The CDR3 DNA is TGCGCCAGCAGCCAAGAGGCGGGGGACAGGGGCCTTGCCTACGAGCAGTACTTC.

The chain joins TRBV19 to TRBJ1-3; no firm D call. With 5 bases removed from V and 0 bases from J, the gap between germline ends came to 8 bases. Germline V gives CDR1 LNHDA, CDR2 SQIVND (reference sequence). The CDR3 contains 14 residues. The chain's CDR3 is CASSRVSSGNTIYF. The CDR3 DNA follows: TGTGCCAGTAGTCGAGTGAGCTCTGGAAACACCATATATTTT.

The chain uses TRBV12-5 and TRBJ2-2, with D unclear. This CDR3 contains 14 residues. CDR1 is LGHNT and CDR2 is FRNRAP in the germline V gene. With 0 bases removed from V and 7 bases from J, the gap between germline ends came to 9 bases. CDR3 sequence: CASGLVAWHGELFF. CDR3 DNA sequence: TGTGCTAGTGGTTTGGTAGCGTGGCACGGGGAGCTGTTTTTT. Together with reference TRBV12-5 and TRBJ2-2, the CDR3 gives the full variable domain: DARVTQTPRHKVTEMGQEVTMRCQPILGHNTVFWYRQTMMQGLELLAYFRNRAPLDDSGMPKDRFSAEMPDATLATLKIQPSEPRDSAVYFCASGLVAWHGELFFGEGSRLTVL.

This sequence joins TRBV3-1 (or the pseudogene TRBV3-2) and TRBJ1-1; 8 bases are a match to TRBD1. V dropped 4 bases and J dropped 10; count of bases not matched to a gene: 8. The germline gives CDR1 LGHDT, CDR2 YNNKEL (reference sequence). CDR3 length: 13 amino acids. DNA for the CDR3: TGTGCCAGCAGCCTCGGACAGGGTTTGGGAGCTTTCTTT. It yields the protein CASSLGQGLGAFF.

The genes are TRBV6-5 and TRBJ2-7; weak D call: TRBD2 (7 bases). The germline V gene encodes CDR1 MNHEY and CDR2 SVGAGI. The V gene lost 6 bases and the J gene lost 2 bases, with 17 bases spanning the gap. This CDR3 contains 15 residues. The CDR3 spells CASSWGGGRPYEQYF. The DNA of the CDR3 is TGTGCCAGCAGCTGGGGAGGGGGGCGGCCCTACGAGCAGTACTTC.